The 2 T cell receptor beta chains listed next were all sequenced from one sample in a study of molecular identifiers for immune sequencing clone quantification. A single record per CDR3 protein comes from TCRdb applying MiXCR to the PCR reads. The sample carries some 680,000 distinct CDR3 sequences, less than 30% recorded once. Material for sequencing was naive CD8+ T cells from blood, with Jurkat cell RNA spiked in. Subset denoted: FACS-sorted CD8+CD4-CCR7+CD45RA+ naive T cells. Receptor source: a human donor in good health. Some libraries in this study had Jurkat cell RNA spiked in.

This clonotype was counted at least ten times. The rearrangement joins TRBV3-1 to TRBJ2-7; 7 nucleotides align to TRBD1. There are 16 residues in the CDR3. The germline V gene encodes CDR1 LGHDT and CDR2 YNNKEL (reference sequence). V lost 0 bases to trimming and J lost 3 bases; unmatched junction nucleotides: 8. DNA of the CDR3: TGTGCCAGCAGCCAAGAAATCGGACAGGCCCGCTACGAGCAGTACTTC. Amino acid sequence: CASSQEIGQARYEQYF.

The chain carries TRBV7-9 and TRBJ1-1; D is perhaps TRBD1 (6 bases). The length of the CDR3 is 13 residues. The germline V gene encodes CDR1 SEHNR and CDR2 FQNEAQ (reference sequence). The germline V and J ends were trimmed by 7 bases and 11 bases, with 20 bases remaining between them. In DNA, the CDR3 is TGTGCCAGCACCCGGGCAGCAGGGGTTGGGGCTTTCTTT. Its translation: CASTRAAGVGAFF.